This note documents a single TCR beta chain sequence. This sample is drawn from a study of cytomegalovirus exposure and HLA in healthy donors. CDR1 and CDR2 (germline): MNHEY, SVGAGI. The trim removed 7 bases at V and 4 bases at J, leaving 13 bases unmatched. This CDR3 has 15 residues. 13 Jbeta primers and 60 Vbeta primers were used for the PCR. Here immunoSEQ multiplex PCR was the method, and the copy in TCRdb shows in-frame clones only, minus some. The listing contains about 60,000 clones. The TCR comes from a boy between 10 and 17 years old in good health and CMV-seronegative. Sequencing was carried out using PBMCs. This chain uses TRBV6-5 with TRBJ2-7, with 7 bases identical to TRBD1. DNA of the CDR3: TGTGCCAGCACCACAGGGGCCAAGGGCATGTACGAGCAGTACTTC. This sequence encodes CASTTGAKGMYEQYF.